Listed below are T cell receptor beta chains from one sample, sequenced in a study of blood T cell repertoires in COVID-19. The protocol was immunoSEQ multiplex PCR, while the TCRdb copy is restricted to in-frame clones and leaves out a portion. The sample includes 45,000 to 65,000 clones, 75% to 90% of them seen just once. The sample comprised peripheral blood. All receptors derive from a human donor in a cohort sampled during active COVID-19. Each CDR3 is given with its conserved first and last residue. D genes are given only for firm matches. Only some rows state a clone size, as once, few, many or a class for expanded clones.

TRBV2,TRBJ1-2,-,-,CASSEWAGGGRNGYTF,TGTGCCAGCAGTGAATGGGCGGGAGGGGGACGTAACGGCTACACCTTC
TRBV7-6,TRBJ2-5,-,TRBD2,CASSLGGGVGETQYF,TGTGCCAGCAGCCTGGGGGGGGGTGTTGGAGAGACCCAGTACTTC
TRBV6-1,TRBJ2-1,-,TRBD2,CASSEESASGYNEQFF,TGTGCCAGCAGTGAAGAGAGCGCTAGCGGGTACAATGAGCAGTTCTTC
TRBV6-1,TRBJ2-1,-,TRBD2,CASSQAGGPSNEQFF,TGTGCCAGCAGTCAAGCGGGAGGGCCGTCCAATGAGCAGTTCTTC
TRBV9,TRBJ2-5,-,TRBD2,CASSELGLAETQYF,TGTGCCAGCAGCGAACTCGGACTAGCTGAGACCCAGTACTTC
TRBV6-6,TRBJ2-5,-,TRBD2,CASSQGTSGSGETQYF,TGTGCCAGCAGCCAAGGGACTAGCGGGAGTGGGGAGACCCAGTACTTC
TRBV21-1,TRBJ1-3,-,-,CASSKGQYRDTIYF,TGTGCCAGCAGCAAAGGACAGTATAGAGACACCATATATTTT
TRBV18,TRBJ2-7,-,TRBD1,CASSELPGQGASEQYF,TGTGCCAGCTCCGAACTACCCGGACAGGGGGCTAGCGAGCAGTACTTC
TRBV20-1,TRBJ1-1,-,-,CSASIRNMNTEAFF,TGCAGTGCTAGTATTCGTAACATGAACACTGAAGCTTTCTTT
TRBV18,TRBJ1-5,-,-,CASSPTRNQPQHF,TGTGCCAGCTCACCAACCAGAAATCAGCCCCAGCATTTT
TRBV4-3,TRBJ2-7,-,TRBD1,CASSQDPPGTGSHEQYF,TGCGCCAGCAGCCAAGATCCTCCCGGGACAGGGAGTCACGAGCAGTACTTC
TRBV21-1,TRBJ1-6,-,-,CASSRGGEYSPLHF,TGTGCCAGCAGCAGAGGGGGCGAATATTCACCCCTCCACTTT
TRBV5-1,TRBJ2-3,-,TRBD1,CASSSGQNTDTQYF,TGCGCCAGCAGCTCGGGACAGAACACAGATACGCAGTATTTT
TRBV19,TRBJ2-6,-,-,CASNPGPAGSGANVLTF,TGTGCCAGTAATCCCGGCCCGGCGGGCTCTGGGGCCAACGTCCTGACTTTC
TRBV21-1,TRBJ2-5,-,-,CASSKAWANWTQYF,TGTGCCAGCAGCAAAGCGTGGGCGAACTGGACCCAGTACTTC
TRBV6-5,TRBJ2-1,-,TRBD2,CASTLAGGSNEQFF,TGTGCCAGCACCCTAGCGGGAGGAAGCAATGAGCAGTTCTTC
TRBV5-8,TRBJ2-1,-,TRBD2,CASSMGLASSNEQFF,TGTGCCAGCAGCATGGGACTAGCGTCATCCAATGAGCAGTTCTTC
TRBV6-2/TRBV6-3,TRBJ2-5,-,-,CASSLMVQGPMETQYF,TGTGCCAGCAGTTTAATGGTTCAGGGGCCTATGGAGACCCAGTACTTC
TRBV6-5,TRBJ2-3,-,-,CASSLGRETSTDTQYF,TGTGCCAGCAGTTTAGGCAGGGAAACATCAACAGATACGCAGTATTTT
TRBV27,TRBJ2-5,-,-,CASSLFRLGGQETQYF,TGTGCCAGCAGTTTGTTCCGGTTAGGGGGTCAAGAGACCCAGTACTTC
TRBV15,TRBJ2-5,-,-,CATSREAGLGTQETQYF,TGTGCCACCAGCAGAGAGGCAGGGCTAGGAACCCAAGAGACCCAGTACTTC
TRBV18,TRBJ1-1,-,TRBD1,CASSPGQMNTEAFF,TGTGCCAGCTCACCGGGACAGATGAACACTGAAGCTTTCTTT
TRBV7-3,TRBJ2-3,-,-,CASSARGSGTDTQYF,TGTGCCAGCAGCGCTAGAGGAAGTGGGACAGATACGCAGTATTTT
TRBV4-1,TRBJ2-1,-,TRBD2,CASSQPPGLALHNEQFF,TGCGCCAGCAGCCAACCCCCGGGACTAGCACTCCACAATGAGCAGTTCTTC
TRBV7-2,TRBJ1-2,-,TRBD1,CASSLDPRDSPNYGYTF,TGTGCCAGCAGCTTAGATCCCCGGGACAGCCCAAACTATGGCTACACCTTC
TRBV6-2/TRBV6-3,TRBJ2-7,-,TRBD2,CASSYSIAGVSYEQYF,TGTGCCAGCAGTTACTCCATAGCGGGGGTCTCCTACGAGCAGTACTTC
TRBV5-1,TRBJ1-1,few,TRBD1,CASSRSESSGGIAFF,TGCGCCAGCAGTCGGTCCGAATCGTCAGGGGGCATTGCTTTCTTT
TRBV6-5,TRBJ1-4,-,-,CASHTKGVGDEKLFF,TGTGCCAGCCACACGAAAGGCGTAGGGGATGAAAAACTGTTTTTT
TRBV6-1,TRBJ2-7,-,TRBD2,CASSEALKGAGRSHEQYF,TGTGCCAGCAGTGAAGCGCTGAAAGGAGCGGGAAGGTCCCACGAGCAGTACTTC
TRBV28,TRBJ1-4,once,TRBD1,CASSLLQGEKKLFF,TGTGCCAGCAGTTTATTACAGGGGGAAAAGAAACTGTTTTTT
TRBV3-1/TRBV3-2,TRBJ2-5,-,-,CASSHYRGGYQETQYF,TGTGCCAGCAGCCATTACAGGGGGGGGTACCAAGAGACCCAGTACTTC
TRBV9,TRBJ2-1,-,-,CASSVTDSLWNEQFF,TGTGCCAGCAGCGTCACGGACAGTTTGTGGAATGAGCAGTTCTTC
TRBV29-1,TRBJ1-2,few,-,CSVEAATRGGYTF,TGCAGCGTTGAAGCCGCGACACGGGGAGGCTACACCTTC
TRBV2,TRBJ2-7,-,TRBD2,CASSARDYLVPYEQYF,TGTGCCAGCAGTGCGCGGGACTACTTGGTCCCCTACGAGCAGTACTTC
TRBV7-8,TRBJ2-5,-,TRBD1,CASSLVTGGQETQYF,TGTGCCAGCAGCTTAGTCACAGGGGGACAAGAGACCCAGTACTTC
TRBV7-3,TRBJ2-5,-,TRBD1,CASSRGQGETQYF,TGTGCCAGCAGCCGCGGACAGGGGGAGACCCAGTACTTC
TRBV2,TRBJ2-3,-,TRBD2,CASRRGTSVTDTQYF,TGTGCCAGCAGGCGGGGGACTAGCGTCACAGATACGCAGTATTTT
TRBV19,TRBJ1-4,few,-,CASSTGTSEKLFF,TGTGCCAGTAGCACAGGGACGAGTGAAAAACTGTTTTTT
TRBV3-1/TRBV3-2,TRBJ2-7,once,-,CASSHLQGSHEQYF,TGTGCCAGCAGCCATCTACAGGGTTCCCACGAGCAGTACTTC
TRBV6-5,TRBJ1-2,-,TRBD1,CASSRTGGGYTF,TGTGCCAGCAGTAGGACAGGGGGTGGCTACACCTTC
TRBV9,TRBJ2-1,-,-,CASSVGGVHEQFF,TGTGCCAGCAGCGTAGGAGGTGTTCATGAGCAGTTCTTC
TRBV7-6,TRBJ2-3,few,TRBD2,CASSPTSGRARPDTQYF,TGTGCCAGCAGCCCGACTAGCGGGAGGGCAAGACCAGATACGCAGTATTTT
TRBV7-3,TRBJ2-2,once,-,CASSRRGGSNTGELFF,TGTGCCAGCAGCCGCCGCGGCGGGTCGAACACCGGGGAGCTGTTTTTT
TRBV19,TRBJ1-2,-,-,CASSMLNRIYGYTF,TGTGCCAGTAGTATGTTAAACAGGATCTATGGCTACACCTTC